These 25 T cell receptor beta chains were all obtained from the same sample, sequenced in a study of T cell responses to AZD1222 COVID-19 vaccine. TCRdb's copy holds only in-frame clones and misses some; the assay was immunoSEQ multiplex PCR. The sample holds tens of thousands of clones, approximately 85% seen once. Here the sequenced sample was peripheral blood, taken 28 days after the second AZD1222 dose. The receptors shown here come from an adult who received the AZD1222 COVID-19 vaccine.

The genes are TRBV13 and TRBJ2-1, with D perhaps matching TRBD1 (6 bases). Deletions cut 5 bases from V and 4 bases from J, with 9 bases between. This CDR3 contains 13 residues. CDR1 is PRHDT and CDR2 is FYEKMQ in the germline V gene (reference sequence). The CDR3 loop is CASSRDNYNEQFF. Here the CDR3 DNA reads TGTGCCAGCAGCCGGGACAATTACAATGAGCAGTTCTTC.

This chain connects TRBV28 to TRBJ1-2; D is possibly TRBD1 (5 bases). Germline-derived CDR1 and CDR2 are MDHEN and SYDVKM. This CDR3 contains 13 residues. Trimming stripped 2 bases from V and 2 bases from J, with 6 bases between. CDR3 loop: CASSLGGNYGYTF. The DNA of the CDR3 is TGTGCCAGCAGTTTAGGGGGGAACTATGGCTACACCTTC.

The V call is TRBV2, the J call TRBJ2-7, with a tentative D call TRBD1 (5 bases). V shed 3 bases and J shed 2 bases, with 20 bases lying between them. Germline V gene lookup returns CDR1 SNHLY and CDR2 FYNNEI. This CDR3 spans 17 amino acids. The CDR3 sequence is CASSDLLDRHSPYEQYF. As DNA, the CDR3 is TGTGCCAGCAGTGATTTGCTCGACAGACACAGCCCCTACGAGCAGTACTTC.

The genes are TRBV28 and TRBJ1-2; 7 bases agree with TRBD1. The germline CDR1 and CDR2 sequences are MDHEN and SYDVKM. Unmatched junction bases numbered 5, after V lost 5 bases and J lost 8 bases. The CDR3 consists of 12 residues. The CDR3 spells CASSQGGKGYTF. For the CDR3, the DNA is TGTGCCAGCAGTCAGGGGGGTAAAGGCTACACCTTC.

The gene calls are TRBV6-6 and TRBJ2-3; D gene ambiguous. Germline CDR1 MNHNY, CDR2 SVGAGI (reference sequence). V dropped 1 base and J dropped 6 bases, with 8 bases sitting between them. This CDR3 spans 13 amino acids. The CDR3 DNA reads as TGTGCCAGCAGTTACTACCGGGCCGATACGCAGTATTTT. This gives the protein CASSYYRADTQYF.

In DNA form, the CDR3 reads TGTGCCAGCATCTACATGCTGGACACTGAAGCTTTCTTT. Protein: CASIYMLDTEAFF. The chain joins TRBV5-5 to TRBJ1-1, with D unresolved. The germline V and J ends were trimmed by 6 bases and 3 bases, with 12 bases remaining between them. The CDR3 is 13 amino acids. Germline V CDR1 and CDR2: SGHKS, YYEKEE (reference sequence).

As for this clone: Relative to the germline gene, one junction end is altered; a read error may explain this. This chain connects TRBV5-6 to TRBJ1-5, with D uncertain. This CDR3 has 16 amino acids. Per the germline V gene, CDR1 is SGHDT and CDR2 is YYEEEE. CDR3 sequence (DNA): TGTGCCAGTAGCTGGCGGGTGCTATATAGCAATCAGCCCCAGCATTTT. Protein: CASSWRVLYSNQPQHF.

This chain links TRBV2 with TRBJ1-4; no clear D gene. The CDR3 contains 16 residues. Germline-derived CDR1 and CDR2 are SNHLY and FYNNEI. The germline V and J ends were trimmed by 5 bases and 11 bases, with 24 bases remaining between them. In nucleotides, the CDR3 is TGTGCCAGCAGTCTGAACAAGGCTCAGGCTTCGGGGAAACTGTTTTTT. This codes for CASSLNKAQASGKLFF.

The rearrangement joins TRBV19 to TRBJ1-5; possible D gene TRBD1, 5 bases. Germline values: CDR1 LNHDA, CDR2 SQIVND (reference sequence). This CDR3 is 14 amino acids long. V shed 7 bases and J shed 0 bases, with 10 bases lying between them. DNA of the CDR3: TGTGCCAGTATGGCAGGGTATAGCAATCAGCCCCAGCATTTT. The encoded protein is CASMAGYSNQPQHF. Combining the CDR3 with reference TRBV19 and TRBJ1-5 gives the whole variable domain DGGITQSPKYLFRKEGQNVTLSCEQNLNHDAMYWYRQDPGQGLRLIYYSQIVNDFQKGDIAEGYSVSREKKESFPLTVTSAQKNPTAFYLCASMAGYSNQPQHFGDGTRLSIL.

The chain carries TRBV5-1 and TRBJ2-3; 11 bases agree with TRBD2. The CDR3 is made up of 15 amino acids. Per germline, CDR1 SGHRS and CDR2 YFSETQ. Trimming took 7 bases from V and 4 from J; bases not matched to a gene: 8. CDR3 sequence: CASQLAGAFADTQYF. The CDR3 coding sequence is TGCGCCAGCCAACTAGCGGGGGCTTTCGCAGATACGCAGTATTTT. The full variable domain, with the rest looked up from reference TRBV5-1 and TRBJ2-3, is KAGVTQTPRYLIKTRGQQVTLSCSPISGHRSVSWYQQTPGQGLQFLFEYFSETQRNKGNFPGRFSGRQFSNSRSEMNVSTLELGDSALYLCASQLAGAFADTQYFGPGTRLTVL.

This chain joins TRBV7-2 and TRBJ1-3; no reliable D call. Trimming removed 5 bases from V and 4 bases from J, with 18 bases in between. The CDR3 is made up of 16 amino acids. Germline CDR1 reads SGHTA; CDR2 reads FQGNSA. The CDR3 loop reads CASSPSSGLGGNTIYF. DNA for the CDR3: TGTGCCAGCAGCCCTAGCAGCGGGTTGGGGGGAAACACCATATATTTT.

The chain combines TRBV10-3 with TRBJ1-6; perhaps TRBD1 as D (5 bases). CDR1 and CDR2 from the germline V gene are ENHRY and SYGVKD. This CDR3 spans 14 amino acids. V gave up 0 bases and J gave up 7 bases, with 7 bases separating them. The CDR3 is CAISESKGNSPLHF. For the CDR3, the DNA is TGTGCCATCAGTGAGTCGAAGGGGAATTCACCCCTCCACTTT.

This chain joins TRBV5-1 and TRBJ1-4, with 10 nucleotides matching TRBD1. Looked up from germline, CDR1 is SGHRS and CDR2 is YFSETQ. This CDR3 comprises 15 residues. J gave up 4 bases and V 2 bases, and 2 bases lay outside the gene matches. The CDR3 protein is CASSLRDRGNEKLFF. The CDR3 nucleotides read TGCGCCAGCAGCTTACGGGACAGGGGTAATGAAAAACTGTTTTTT.

This chain joins TRBV7-2 and TRBJ2-7, with a tentative D call TRBD1 (5 bases). V dropped 1 base and J dropped 3 bases, with 10 bases sitting between them. Germline V gene sequence: CDR1 SGHTA, CDR2 FQGNSA. CDR3 length equals 14 residues. CDR3 sequence: CASSLGGASYEQYF. The DNA of the CDR3 is TGTGCCAGCAGCTTAGGTGGGGCAAGCTACGAGCAGTACTTC.

This chain connects TRBV3-1 (or the pseudogene TRBV3-2) to TRBJ1-6, with a tentative D call TRBD1 (5 bases). The CDR3 runs 16 residues. V lost 6 bases and J lost 0, with 12 bases in between. Germline V gene data show CDR1 as LGHDT and CDR2 as YNNKEL (reference sequence). The CDR3 is CASSSGTSSYNSPLHF. The CDR3 bases are TGTGCCAGCAGTTCAGGGACGAGCTCCTATAATTCACCCCTCCACTTT.

The V and J genes are TRBV14 and TRBJ2-1, with D tentatively TRBD1 (6 bases). The CDR3 is made up of 16 amino acids. Germline V gene lookup returns CDR1 SGHDN and CDR2 FVKESK. Trimming left V 0 bases short and J 4 bases short, with 13 bases between. The CDR3 is CASSQDDRSWYNEQFF. The CDR3 DNA sequence: TGTGCCAGCAGCCAAGATGACAGGAGCTGGTACAATGAGCAGTTCTTC.

The rearrangement joins TRBV3-1 (or the pseudogene TRBV3-2) to TRBJ2-1, with D perhaps TRBD1 (6 bases). The germline gives CDR1 LGHDT, CDR2 YNNKEL (reference sequence). The ends were cut back, 3 bases at V and 8 bases at J, with 17 bases in the middle. The CDR3 contains 15 residues. This chain's CDR3 is CASSHGQSRMDEQFF. CDR3 nucleotides: TGTGCCAGCAGCCACGGACAGAGCCGAATGGATGAGCAGTTCTTC.

The CDR3, as DNA: TGTGCCAGCAGTTTGGTAAACCAAGAGACCCAGTACTTC. It encodes CASSLVNQETQYF. The rearrangement uses TRBV28 and TRBJ2-5; D unclear. The V end was cut by 3 bases, the J end by 0 bases, with 5 bases between. The CDR3 is 13 amino acids. The germline V gene encodes CDR1 MDHEN and CDR2 SYDVKM.

The genes are TRBV7-8 and TRBJ2-7, with D possibly TRBD2 on 6 matching bases. Trimming pared 2 bases from V and 3 bases from J, leaving 14 bases between. This CDR3 is 15 amino acids long. Germline V lookup: CDR1 SGHVS, CDR2 FQNEAQ. CDR3: CASSLHGGANYEQYF. The CDR3 DNA reads TGTGCCAGCAGCTTACACGGGGGAGCCAACTACGAGCAGTACTTC.

This clone was picked up one time. This rearrangement joins TRBV2 to TRBJ1-2, with TRBD1 matching over 9 bases. V dropped 7 bases and J dropped 4; count of bases not matched to a gene: 4. The CDR3 is made up of 13 amino acids. Germline CDR1 reads SNHLY; CDR2 reads FYNNEI. CDR3 amino acids: CASIRTGVYGYTF. The CDR3 region has the DNA TGTGCCAGCATCCGGACAGGGGTCTATGGCTACACCTTC.

This clone was seen a single time. J is TRBJ1-4 and V is TRBV6-1; 7 positions agree with TRBD1. Trimming removed 3 bases from V and 10 bases from J; junction bases left unmatched: 8. CDR1 and CDR2 from the germline V gene are MNHNS and SASEGT. The CDR3 runs to 14 residues. The CDR3 here is CASSETGPYGKLFF. The CDR3 DNA is TGTGCCAGCAGTGAGACAGGGCCTTATGGAAAACTGTTTTTT.

The rearrangement uses TRBV7-3 and TRBJ2-3; TRBD2 agrees at 14 bases. The germline V gene has CDR1 SGHTA and CDR2 FQGTGA. This CDR3 spans 16 amino acids. The V segment lost 3 bases and the J segment 5 bases; nucleotides outside the gene matches: 4. The CDR3 sequence: CASSFRLAGGIDTQYF. In DNA, the CDR3 is TGTGCCAGCAGCTTCAGACTAGCGGGGGGGATAGATACGCAGTATTTT.

This clone occurred once. The J gene is TRBJ2-1, the V gene TRBV27, with D perhaps TRBD2 (6 bases). Deletions cut 3 bases from V and 3 bases from J, with 15 bases between. The CDR3 contains 16 residues. The germline gives CDR1 MNHEY, CDR2 SMNVEV (reference sequence). The CDR3 nucleotides read TGTGCCAGCAGTTTGGACTGGGCGGGGATCTACAATGAGCAGTTCTTC. Its translation is CASSLDWAGIYNEQFF.

The rearrangement uses TRBV15 and TRBJ1-5; TRBD1 is a possible D gene (6 bases). The CDR3 contains 16 residues. V lost 0 bases to trimming and J lost 2 bases, with 11 bases between them. CDR1 is LNHNV and CDR2 is YYDKDF in the germline V gene (reference sequence). In DNA, the CDR3 is TGTGCCACCAGCAGAGATAAGGGGGAAGGCAATCAGCCCCAGCATTTT. Encoded protein: CATSRDKGEGNQPQHF.

The V call is TRBV30, the J call TRBJ1-4; 9 bases map to TRBD1. The trim removed 2 bases at V and 6 bases at J, leaving 4 bases unmatched. CDR3 size: 14 residues. Germline V CDR1 and CDR2: GTSNPN, SVGIG (reference sequence). CDR3 sequence: CAWSSDRGYEKLFF. The CDR3 nucleotides read TGTGCCTGGAGTTCGGACAGGGGATATGAAAAACTGTTTTTT.